Each of the 5 T cell receptor beta chains below was sequenced from the same sample in a study of cytomegalovirus exposure and HLA in healthy donors. The PCR employed 60 Vbeta primers together with 13 Jbeta primers. Data came from immunoSEQ multiplex PCR; TCRdb stores just in-frame clones and leaves some out. The sample holds 180,000 or so clones, around 76% seen once. The sequencing sample was made of PBMCs. The receptors were gathered from a woman aged 25 to 39 in good health and CMV-seropositive.

The gene calls are TRBV5-1 and TRBJ1-4; TRBD1 might be the D (5 bases). Germline-derived CDR1 and CDR2 are SGHRS and YFSETQ. The length of the CDR3 is 17 residues. V shed 3 bases and J shed 0 bases, with 15 bases lying between them. The CDR3: CASSSGTPGATNEKLFF. CDR3 DNA sequence: TGCGCCAGCAGCTCCGGGACCCCGGGGGCAACTAATGAAAAACTGTTTTTT. The whole variable domain, filled in from reference TRBV5-1 and TRBJ1-4, reads KAGVTQTPRYLIKTRGQQVTLSCSPISGHRSVSWYQQTPGQGLQFLFEYFSETQRNKGNFPGRFSGRQFSNSRSEMNVSTLELGDSALYLCASSSGTPGATNEKLFFGSGTQLSVL.

This chain uses TRBV5-6 with TRBJ2-7, with 8 bases identical to TRBD1. The CDR3 has 14 residues. Germline V CDR1 and CDR2: SGHDT, YYEEEE. Germline trimming cut 0 bases from V and 3 bases from J; bases unmatched to any gene: 2. CDR3 in amino acids: CASSLVGQGYEQYF. CDR3 nucleotide sequence: TGTGCCAGCAGCTTGGTTGGACAGGGCTACGAGCAGTACTTC.

The chain couples TRBV7-9 to TRBJ1-3, with D unresolved. This CDR3 has 13 residues. With 4 bases removed from V and 3 bases from J, the gap between germline ends came to 7 bases. Germline V gene data show CDR1 as SEHNR and CDR2 as FQNEAQ (reference sequence). The CDR3 region has the DNA TGTGCCAGCAGCTATCGGAGTGGAAACACCATATATTTT. Encoded protein: CASSYRSGNTIYF.

This clone has a handful of counts. This rearrangement joins TRBV13 to TRBJ1-5; TRBD1 is a possible D gene (5 bases). Looked up from germline, CDR1 is PRHDT and CDR2 is FYEKMQ (reference sequence). The CDR3 loop spans 15 amino acids. Trimming removed 5 bases from V and 0 bases from J, with 11 bases in between. CDR3 nucleotide sequence: TGTGCCAGCAGCCATGGACAAAATAGCAATCAGCCCCAGCATTTT. Translation: CASSHGQNSNQPQHF.

The gene calls are TRBV7-2 and TRBJ2-3; TRBD2 matches 9 bases. V gave up 3 bases and J gave up 5 bases; unmatched junction bases: 3. The CDR3 runs 14 residues. The germline V gene encodes CDR1 SGHTA and CDR2 FQGNSA. CDR3 amino acids: CASSFQRGEDTQYF. The CDR3 region has the DNA TGTGCCAGCAGCTTTCAGCGGGGGGAAGATACGCAGTATTTT.